This T cell receptor beta chain was recovered during a study of cytomegalovirus exposure and HLA in healthy donors. Likely unrecorded immune exposures existed in these nominally healthy donors. Primers for the PCR totalled 60 Vbeta and 13 Jbeta. Repertoires were generated with immunoSEQ multiplex PCR, while TCRdb's copy carries only in-frame clones and drops some. The table includes 90,000 or so clones, roughly four fifths detected once. Findings and caveats of the study: Most of the TCR beta V segments (in an earlier analysis) were productive either about 87% or about 30% of the time. A later analysis linked a missense variant in DCLRE1C to the trimming of TCR beta V and J genes.

Concerning this clone: Its antigen is not known.

The sequence was obtained from a man aged 25 to 40 in good health and CMV-seropositive. Sample: PBMCs.

For the CDR3, the DNA is TGTGCCAGCTCACCACAACAGGGGGGAAATGAAAAACTGTTTTTT. It yields the protein CASSPQQGGNEKLFF. This chain links TRBV18 with TRBJ1-4; 8 bases align to TRBD1. Unmatched junction bases numbered 3, after V lost 1 base and J lost 5 bases. This CDR3 is 15 amino acids long. Germline assignment: CDR1 KGHSH and CDR2 LQKENI.